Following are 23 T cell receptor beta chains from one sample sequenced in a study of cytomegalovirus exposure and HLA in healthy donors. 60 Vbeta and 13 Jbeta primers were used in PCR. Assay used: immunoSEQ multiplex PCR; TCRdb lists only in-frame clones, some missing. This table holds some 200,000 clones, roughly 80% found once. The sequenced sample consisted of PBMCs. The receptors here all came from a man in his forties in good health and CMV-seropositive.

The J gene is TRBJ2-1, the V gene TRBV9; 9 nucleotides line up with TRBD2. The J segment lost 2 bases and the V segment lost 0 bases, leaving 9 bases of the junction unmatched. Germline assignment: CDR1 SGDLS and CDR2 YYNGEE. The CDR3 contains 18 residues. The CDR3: CASSVEGGGASAYNEQFF. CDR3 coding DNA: TGTGCCAGCAGCGTAGAGGGCGGGGGGGCATCCGCCTACAATGAGCAGTTCTTC.

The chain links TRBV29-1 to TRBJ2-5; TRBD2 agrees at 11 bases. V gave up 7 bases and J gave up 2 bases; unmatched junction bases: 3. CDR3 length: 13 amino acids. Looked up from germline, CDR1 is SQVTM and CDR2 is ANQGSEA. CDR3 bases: TGCAGCGGGAGACTAGCGGGGCAAGAGACCCAGTACTTC. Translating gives CSGRLAGQETQYF.

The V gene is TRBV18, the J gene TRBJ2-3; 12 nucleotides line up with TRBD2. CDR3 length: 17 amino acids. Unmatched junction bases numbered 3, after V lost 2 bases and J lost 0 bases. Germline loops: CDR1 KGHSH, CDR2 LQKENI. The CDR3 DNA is TGTGCCAGCTCACCAGGACTAGCGGGGAAAAGCACAGATACGCAGTATTTT. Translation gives CASSPGLAGKSTDTQYF.

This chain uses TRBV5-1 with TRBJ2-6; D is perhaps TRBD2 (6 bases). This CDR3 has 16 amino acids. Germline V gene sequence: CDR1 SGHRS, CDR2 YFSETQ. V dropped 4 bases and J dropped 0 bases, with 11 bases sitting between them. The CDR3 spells CASSKDGSSGANVLTF. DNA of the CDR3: TGCGCCAGCAGCAAGGACGGGAGCTCTGGGGCCAACGTCCTGACTTTC.

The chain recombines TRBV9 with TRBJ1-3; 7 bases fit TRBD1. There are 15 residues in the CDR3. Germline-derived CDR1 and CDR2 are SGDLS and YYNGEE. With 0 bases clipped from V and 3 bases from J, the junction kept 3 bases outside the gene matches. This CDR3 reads CASSVAWDSGNTIYF. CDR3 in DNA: TGTGCCAGCAGCGTAGCTTGGGACAGTGGAAACACCATATATTTT.

The CDR3 is CASRHTGTGELFF. CDR3 bases: TGTGCCAGCAGGCATACAGGGACCGGGGAGCTGTTTTTT. The chain employs TRBV27 and TRBJ2-2; a weak D match, TRBD1 (6 bases). This CDR3 contains 13 residues. Germline CDR1 and CDR2: MNHEY and SMNVEV (reference sequence). V lost 6 bases and J lost 5, with 10 bases in between.

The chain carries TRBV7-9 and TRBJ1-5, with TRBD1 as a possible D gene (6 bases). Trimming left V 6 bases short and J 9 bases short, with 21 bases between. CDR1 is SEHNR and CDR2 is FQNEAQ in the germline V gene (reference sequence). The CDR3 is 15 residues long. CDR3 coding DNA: TGTGCCAGCAGAGTGACAGGATCGCACTCGGGGCCCCAGCATTTT. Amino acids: CASRVTGSHSGPQHF. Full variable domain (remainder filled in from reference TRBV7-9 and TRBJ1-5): DTGVSQNPRHKITKRGQNVTFRCDPISEHNRLYWYRQTLGQGPEFLTYFQNEAQLEKSRLLSDRFSAERPKGSFSTLEIQRTEQGDSAMYLCASRVTGSHSGPQHFGDGTRLSIL.

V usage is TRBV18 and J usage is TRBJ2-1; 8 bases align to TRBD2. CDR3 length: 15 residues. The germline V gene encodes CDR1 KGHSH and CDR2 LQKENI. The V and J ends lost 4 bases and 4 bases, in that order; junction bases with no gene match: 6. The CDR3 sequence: CASSRAGAQYNEQFF. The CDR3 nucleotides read TGTGCCAGCTCACGAGCGGGGGCACAATACAATGAGCAGTTCTTC.

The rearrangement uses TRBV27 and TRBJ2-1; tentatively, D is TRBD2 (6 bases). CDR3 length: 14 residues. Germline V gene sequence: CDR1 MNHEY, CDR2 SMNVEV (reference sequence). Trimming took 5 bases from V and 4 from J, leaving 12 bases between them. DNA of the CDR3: TGTGCCAGCAGTCCATCGGCGGGGTACAATGAGCAGTTCTTC. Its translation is CASSPSAGYNEQFF.

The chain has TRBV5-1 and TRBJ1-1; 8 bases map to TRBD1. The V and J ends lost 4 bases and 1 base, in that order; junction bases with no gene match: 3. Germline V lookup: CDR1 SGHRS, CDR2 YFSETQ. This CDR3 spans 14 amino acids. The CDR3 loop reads CASSIGTGNTEAFF. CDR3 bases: TGCGCCAGCAGCATTGGGACAGGGAACACTGAAGCTTTCTTT.

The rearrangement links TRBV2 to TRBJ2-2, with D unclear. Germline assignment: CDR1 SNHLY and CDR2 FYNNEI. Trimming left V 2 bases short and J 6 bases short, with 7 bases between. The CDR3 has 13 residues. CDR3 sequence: CASSENGAGELFF. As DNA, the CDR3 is TGTGCCAGCAGTGAAAATGGAGCCGGGGAGCTGTTTTTT.

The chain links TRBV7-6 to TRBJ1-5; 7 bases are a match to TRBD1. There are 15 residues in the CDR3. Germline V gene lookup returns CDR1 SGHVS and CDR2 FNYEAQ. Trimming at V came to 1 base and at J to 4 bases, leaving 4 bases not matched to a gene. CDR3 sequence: CASSLGTGENQPQHF. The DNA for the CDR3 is TGTGCCAGCAGCTTAGGGACAGGTGAAAATCAGCCCCAGCATTTT.

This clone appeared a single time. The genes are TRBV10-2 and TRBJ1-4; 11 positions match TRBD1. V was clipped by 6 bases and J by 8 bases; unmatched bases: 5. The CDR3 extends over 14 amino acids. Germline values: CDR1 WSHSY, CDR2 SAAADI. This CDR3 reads CASSGTGGNEKLFF. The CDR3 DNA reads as TGCGCCAGCAGCGGGACAGGGGGGAACGAAAAACTGTTTTTT.

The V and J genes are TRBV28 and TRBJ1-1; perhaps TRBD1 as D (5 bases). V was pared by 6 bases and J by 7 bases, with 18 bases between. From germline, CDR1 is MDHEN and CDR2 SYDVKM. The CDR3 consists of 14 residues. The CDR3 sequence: CASSRWGGNREAFF. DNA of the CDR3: TGTGCCAGCAGCCGATGGGGGGGTAACCGTGAAGCTTTCTTT.

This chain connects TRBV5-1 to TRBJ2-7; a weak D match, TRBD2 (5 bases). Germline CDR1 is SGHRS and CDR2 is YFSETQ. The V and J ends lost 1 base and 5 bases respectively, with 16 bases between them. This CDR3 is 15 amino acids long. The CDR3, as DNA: TGCGCCAGCAGCTTGAAGTCCGGACTTCACGACGAGCAGTACTTC. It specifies CASSLKSGLHDEQYF.

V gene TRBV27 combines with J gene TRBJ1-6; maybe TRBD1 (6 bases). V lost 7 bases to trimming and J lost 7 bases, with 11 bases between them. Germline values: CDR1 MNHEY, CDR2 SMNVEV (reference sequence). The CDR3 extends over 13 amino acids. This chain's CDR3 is CASKGGVNSPLHF. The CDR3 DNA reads TGTGCCAGCAAGGGGGGGGTGAATTCACCCCTCCACTTT.

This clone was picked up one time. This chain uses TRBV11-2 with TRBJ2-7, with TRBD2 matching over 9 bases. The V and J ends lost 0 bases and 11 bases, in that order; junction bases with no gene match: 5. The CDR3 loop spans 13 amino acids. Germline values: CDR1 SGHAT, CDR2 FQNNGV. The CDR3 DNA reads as TGTGCCAGCAGCTTAGACTGGCGGGGGGGCGAGTACTTC. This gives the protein CASSLDWRGGEYF.

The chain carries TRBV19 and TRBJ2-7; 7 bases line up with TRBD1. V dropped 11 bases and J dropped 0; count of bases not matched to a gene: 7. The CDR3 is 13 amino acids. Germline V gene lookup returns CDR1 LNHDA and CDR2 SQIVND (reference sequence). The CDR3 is CASRQGSSYEQYF. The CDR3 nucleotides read TGTGCCTCGAGACAGGGTTCCTCCTACGAGCAGTACTTC. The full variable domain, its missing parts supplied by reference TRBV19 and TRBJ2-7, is DGGITQSPKYLFRKEGQNVTLSCEQNLNHDAMYWYRQDPGQGLRLIYYSQIVNDFQKGDIAEGYSVSREKKESFPLTVTSAQKNPTAFYLCASRQGSSYEQYFGPGTRLTVT.

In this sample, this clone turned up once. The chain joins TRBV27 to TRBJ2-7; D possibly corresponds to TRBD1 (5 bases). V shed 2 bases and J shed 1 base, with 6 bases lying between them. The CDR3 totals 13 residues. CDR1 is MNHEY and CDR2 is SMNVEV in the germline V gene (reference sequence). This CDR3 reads CASSLGASYEQYF. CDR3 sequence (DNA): TGTGCCAGCAGTTTAGGGGCTTCCTACGAGCAGTACTTC.

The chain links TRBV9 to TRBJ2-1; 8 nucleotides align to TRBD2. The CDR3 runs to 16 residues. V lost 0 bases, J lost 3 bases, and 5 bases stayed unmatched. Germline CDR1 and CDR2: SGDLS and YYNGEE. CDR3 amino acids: CASSVGGSGIYNEQFF. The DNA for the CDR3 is TGTGCCAGCAGCGTAGGGGGTAGCGGGATCTACAATGAGCAGTTCTTC.

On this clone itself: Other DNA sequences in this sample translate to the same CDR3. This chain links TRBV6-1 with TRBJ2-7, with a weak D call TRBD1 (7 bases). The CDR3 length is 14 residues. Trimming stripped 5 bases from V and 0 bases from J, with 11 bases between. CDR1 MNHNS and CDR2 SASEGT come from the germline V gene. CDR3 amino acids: CASSRQGGSYEQYF. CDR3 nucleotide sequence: TGTGCCAGCAGTAGGCAGGGGGGCTCCTACGAGCAGTACTTC.

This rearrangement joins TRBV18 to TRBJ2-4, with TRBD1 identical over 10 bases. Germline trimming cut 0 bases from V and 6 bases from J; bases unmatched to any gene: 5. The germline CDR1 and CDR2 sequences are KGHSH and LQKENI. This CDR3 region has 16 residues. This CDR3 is CASSPPGQGRGNIQYF. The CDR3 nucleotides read TGTGCCAGCTCACCACCGGGACAGGGGAGGGGAAACATTCAGTACTTC.

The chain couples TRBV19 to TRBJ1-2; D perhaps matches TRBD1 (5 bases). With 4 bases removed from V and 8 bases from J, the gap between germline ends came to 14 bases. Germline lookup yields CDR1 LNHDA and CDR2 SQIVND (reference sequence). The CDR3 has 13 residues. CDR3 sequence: CASSNTGILGYTF. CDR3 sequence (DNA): TGTGCCAGTAGTAACACAGGTATCCTGGGCTACACCTTC.